This record covers a single T cell receptor beta chain. Antigen: not known. The CDR3 consists of 12 residues. Between the trimmed V and J ends, which lost 2 bases and 6 bases, there was a span of 5 bases. Germline-derived CDR1 and CDR2 are SGHTS and YDEGEE. The data belong to a study of molecular identifiers for immune sequencing clone quantification. Methods described previously were used for bulk TCR libraries, and listed TCR primers were applied. From the PCR reads, TCRdb called clonotypes with MiXCR, one entry per CDR3 protein. The table records approximately 93,000 distinct CDR3 sequences, more than 20% of them present only once. Overall study findings and caveats: Clones above 20 RNA copies held over 97% of effector molecules, under 1% in naive cells.

The V call is TRBV5-8, the J call TRBJ2-2, with D unclear. The sequencing sample was made of naive CD8+ T cells from blood, with Jurkat cell RNA spiked in. Specified subset: FACS-sorted CD8+CD4-CCR7+CD45RA+ naive T cells. This sequence originates from a human donor in good health. Some libraries in this study had Jurkat cell RNA spiked in. CDR3 sequence reads: CASSFWSGELFF. CDR3 DNA sequence: TGTGCCAGCAGCTTCTGGTCCGGGGAGCTGTTTTTT.